This T cell receptor (beta chain) was obtained from a study of cytomegalovirus exposure and HLA in healthy donors. This clone was observed a few times. Its matching antigen is unknown. PCR was performed using 60 Vbeta and 13 Jbeta primers. Measured with immunoSEQ multiplex PCR; TCRdb has only the in-frame clones, and not every one. This table has about 82,000 clones, 70% to 85% appearing once. Findings and caveats of the study: Relative to the roughly 690-donor mean, N-insertions were reportedly fewer in an Asian-associated ancestry cluster in a later analysis. DRB1 showed the most TCR associations and HLA-C the fewest in a later analysis, as rates varied by HLA locus.

The V gene end was trimmed by 6 bases and the J gene end by 6 bases; junction bases not matched to a gene: 11. This CDR3 is built from 17 residues. The germline gives CDR1 SNHLY, CDR2 FYNNEI. This chain connects TRBV2 to TRBJ1-6; 10 nucleotides agree with TRBD1. This clonotype originated in a human donor in good health. Specimen: PBMCs. The CDR3 DNA sequence: TGTGCCAGCAGGGAGAGTATATGGGACAGGGGTAATTCACCCCTCCACTTT. Residues: CASRESIWDRGNSPLHF.